This T cell receptor (beta chain) was profiled in a study of tumor and adjacent non-tumor tissue in lung cancer. Study details: Patients were aged about 31 to 76, nine to eleven men and about five women, stage I to III.

Worth noting for this clonotype: Its matching antigen is unknown. An end of the junction differs from the germline gene, which may be a read error.

Germline assignment: CDR1 LGHNA and CDR2 YNFKEQ. This CDR3 has 18 residues. Study-wide points: TCR diversity was significantly greater in tumor than normal lung tissue. Tumor TCR diversity, when higher, was linked to shorter survival.

The library came from three nested PCR rounds adapted from ARM-PCR protocols. In TCRdb, the multiplex PCR reads were re-called with MiXCR into one record per CDR3 protein. Of around 40,000 distinct CDR3 sequences listed, 60% were seen once; the top ten hold 45%. This sample's RNA came from whole unsorted tissue. This non-tumor lung sample came from over 3 cm beyond the tumor edge. The origin of this receptor is a man between 45 and 60 years old with non-small cell lung cancer. The chain has TRBV4-2 and TRBJ2-2, with 8 bases identical to TRBD2. The sequenced sample consisted of distant non-tumor lung tissue. The CDR3 region has the DNA TGTACCAGCGGCCAAGAGGGACTAGTGGGGGCGAACACCGGGGAGCTGTTTTTT. This translates into CTSGQEGLVGANTGELFF.